This T cell receptor (beta chain) was sequenced for a study of blood T cell repertoires in COVID-19. V was cut by 4 bases and J by 3 bases, with 9 bases left in between. From germline, CDR1 is KGHDR and CDR2 SFDVKD. This CDR3 region has 14 residues. Sequencing used immunoSEQ multiplex PCR; TCRdb keeps in-frame clones, though not all of them. The sample lists some 350,000 clones; about 88% were seen once. This TCR was sampled from a woman aged 25 to 45 who had recovered from COVID-19. J is TRBJ2-1 and V is TRBV24-1; tentatively, D is TRBD2 (6 bases). The sequenced sample consisted of PBMCs or T cells enriched from blood (not recorded which). CDR3 sequence reads: CATSEAGLYNEQFF. The CDR3 nucleotides are TGTGCCACCAGTGAAGCGGGCCTCTACAATGAGCAGTTCTTC.